Listed below are T cell receptor beta chains from one sample, sequenced in a study of blood T cell repertoires in COVID-19. Sequencing used immunoSEQ multiplex PCR; TCRdb keeps in-frame clones, though not all of them. The sample records around 60,000 clones, just under 75% being singletons. Sample: peripheral blood. The receptors stem from a woman between 70 and 85 years old with COVID-19, enrolled during active disease. The CDR3 runs from the conserved cysteine through the conserved F or W. The order of the fields is J gene, V gene, clone size, D gene, CDR3 DNA, CDR3 protein. The D gene is left open where the match is weak. Only part of the rows carry a size: once, few, many, or a class if the clone is expanded.

J: TRBJ2-5
V: TRBV5-1
size: many
D: TRBD2
DNA: TGCGCCAGCAGCTTCGGAGGGAGCGGGGGGGAGACCCAGTACTTC
CDR3: CASSFGGSGGETQYF

J: TRBJ1-1
V: TRBV7-8
size: -
D: -
DNA: TGTGCCAGCAGCTTAGGGGGCAGCTCTAACACTGAAGCTTTCTTT
CDR3: CASSLGGSSNTEAFF

J: TRBJ2-4
V: TRBV5-4
size: few
D: TRBD2
DNA: TGTGCCAGCAGTCCGCGGGGGTTAGCCAAAAACATTCAGTACTTC
CDR3: CASSPRGLAKNIQYF

J: TRBJ2-5
V: TRBV7-2
size: -
D: TRBD2
DNA: TGTGCCAGCAGCTTAGCGGCTAGCGGGAGACCAGTGGAGGTAGAGACCCAGTACTTC
CDR3: CASSLAASGRPVEVETQYF

J: TRBJ1-1
V: TRBV5-1
size: -
D: TRBD1
DNA: TGCGCCAGCAGCCCGGGACAGGGCACTGTCATGAACACTGAAGCTTTCTTT
CDR3: CASSPGQGTVMNTEAFF

J: TRBJ2-3
V: TRBV6-5
size: -
D: TRBD1
DNA: TGTGCCAGCAGTTACTCGAATCAGGGGGCGCAGGATACGCAGTATTTT
CDR3: CASSYSNQGAQDTQYF

J: TRBJ2-2
V: TRBV3-1/TRBV3-2
size: -
D: -
DNA: TGTGCCAGCAGCCAAGAGTGGACAGCGAACACCGGGGAGCTGTTTTTT
CDR3: CASSQEWTANTGELFF

J: TRBJ1-2
V: TRBV18
size: -
D: TRBD1
DNA: TGTGCCAGCTCACGGACAGGGGGGAGCGAAGGAGAAGGCTACACCTTC
CDR3: CASSRTGGSEGEGYTF

J: TRBJ2-3
V: TRBV28
size: -
D: TRBD1
DNA: TGTGCCAGCAGTCCCGGGACAGGGGTCGGCACAGATACGCAGTATTTT
CDR3: CASSPGTGVGTDTQYF

J: TRBJ1-2
V: TRBV12-3/TRBV12-4
size: -
D: -
DNA: TGTGCCAGCAGTTTAGCGAGCGGGGTTGGCTACACCTTC
CDR3: CASSLASGVGYTF

J: TRBJ2-2
V: TRBV6-5
size: -
D: -
DNA: TGTGCCAGCAGTTCTTTGGAGGCCGGGGAGCTGTTTTTT
CDR3: CASSSLEAGELFF

J: TRBJ1-2
V: TRBV25-1
size: -
D: TRBD1
DNA: TGTGCCAGCAGTGAAGGGGGGACAGGCGACTATGGCTACACCTTC
CDR3: CASSEGGTGDYGYTF

J: TRBJ2-1
V: TRBV7-2
size: -
D: -
DNA: TGTGCCAGCAGCCCTAGGGGGGGGCGAGTCAACCATGAGCAGTTCTTC
CDR3: CASSPRGGRVNHEQFF

J: TRBJ2-1
V: TRBV29-1
size: -
D: -
DNA: TGCAGCGGGGGGGAGGAGGTTTGGGATGAGCAGTTCTTC
CDR3: CSGGEEVWDEQFF

J: TRBJ1-2
V: TRBV4-3
size: few
D: -
DNA: TGCGCCAGCAGCCCGGACAGAAATTCTAACTATGGCTACACCTTC
CDR3: CASSPDRNSNYGYTF

J: TRBJ2-2
V: TRBV3-1/TRBV3-2
size: -
D: TRBD2
DNA: TGTGCCAGCAGCCAAGACCCGGGGGGGGACACCGGGGAGCTGTTTTTT
CDR3: CASSQDPGGDTGELFF

J: TRBJ2-2
V: TRBV3-1/TRBV3-2
size: -
D: -
DNA: TGTGCCAGCAGCCAAGGACACTCCACCGGGGAGCTGTTTTTT
CDR3: CASSQGHSTGELFF

J: TRBJ2-6
V: TRBV6-2/TRBV6-3
size: -
D: -
DNA: TGTGCCAGCAGTTACTCTGAGGGCTCTGGGGCCAACGTCCTGACTTTC
CDR3: CASSYSEGSGANVLTF

J: TRBJ1-4
V: TRBV14
size: few
D: -
DNA: TGTGCCAGCAGCCAAGAGTCAGGGCCAGGTGAAAAACTGTTTTTT
CDR3: CASSQESGPGEKLFF

J: TRBJ2-1
V: TRBV6-1
size: -
D: TRBD2
DNA: TGTGCCAGCAGTGGAGCGGGGGGACGCAATGAGCAGTTCTTC
CDR3: CASSGAGGRNEQFF

J: TRBJ2-3
V: TRBV6-1
size: -
D: TRBD2
DNA: TGTGCCAGCAGTGAATTTCTAGCGGGGACACTTACAGATACGCAGTATTTT
CDR3: CASSEFLAGTLTDTQYF

J: TRBJ2-1
V: TRBV9
size: -
D: TRBD2
DNA: TGTGCCAGCAGCGTGGTCTCTTCTAGCGGGAGCTGGCACAATGAGCAGTTCTTC
CDR3: CASSVVSSSGSWHNEQFF

J: TRBJ2-3
V: TRBV7-2
size: -
D: -
DNA: TGTGCCAGCAGCACGCCAGGGGTGGATACGCAGTATTTT
CDR3: CASSTPGVDTQYF

J: TRBJ2-3
V: TRBV5-4
size: once
D: -
DNA: TGTGCCAGCAGCGGCCCGATTCAGGCTGATACGCAGTATTTT
CDR3: CASSGPIQADTQYF

J: TRBJ1-1
V: TRBV3-1/TRBV3-2
size: once
D: -
DNA: TGTGCCAGCAGCCCTACCCGGGTTGGCGGGGCTTTCTTT
CDR3: CASSPTRVGGAFF

J: TRBJ2-5
V: TRBV20-1
size: once
D: TRBD2
DNA: TGCAGTGCTAGTGGGGCTAGCGGAACATATGGCGAGACCCAGTACTTC
CDR3: CSASGASGTYGETQYF

J: TRBJ1-1
V: TRBV5-1
size: -
D: TRBD1
DNA: TGCGCCAGCAGCTCTCCGGACAGGGCCAGCACTGAAGCTTTCTTT
CDR3: CASSSPDRASTEAFF

J: TRBJ2-2
V: TRBV5-1
size: -
D: -
DNA: TGCGCCAGCGGGCGGGGACCCGGGGAGCTGTTTTTT
CDR3: CASGRGPGELFF

J: TRBJ1-5
V: TRBV7-8
size: -
D: -
DNA: TGTGCCAGCAGCTTAGCAACAGGGAGTTACCAGCCCCAGCATTTT
CDR3: CASSLATGSYQPQHF

J: TRBJ1-5
V: TRBV29-1
size: -
D: -
DNA: TGCAGCGCCCTGACAGGCTATAGCAATCAGCCCCAGCATTTT
CDR3: CSALTGYSNQPQHF

J: TRBJ1-1
V: TRBV19
size: few
D: -
DNA: TGTGCCAGTAGTATAGGTTCCCACAGGATGCACACTGAAGCTTTCTTT
CDR3: CASSIGSHRMHTEAFF

J: TRBJ1-1
V: TRBV5-5
size: -
D: TRBD1
DNA: TGTGCCAGCAGCAATTTACAGGGGCGGACTGAAGCTTTCTTT
CDR3: CASSNLQGRTEAFF

J: TRBJ1-1
V: TRBV9
size: -
D: TRBD1
DNA: TGTGCCAGCAGTCGCGACAGGGCTCCCATGAACACTGAAGCTTTCTTT
CDR3: CASSRDRAPMNTEAFF

J: TRBJ2-1
V: TRBV7-2
size: -
D: -
DNA: TGTGCCAGCAGCTCCAGCCAGGACTTTGGGCAGTTCTTC
CDR3: CASSSSQDFGQFF

J: TRBJ2-7
V: TRBV6-5
size: many
D: -
DNA: TGTGCCAGCAGTTACTCGCTCGATAGCTCCTACGAGCAGTACTTC
CDR3: CASSYSLDSSYEQYF

J: TRBJ2-5
V: TRBV5-8
size: -
D: TRBD1
DNA: TGTGCCAGCAGCGCGGGACAGGGACAAGAGACCCAGTACTTC
CDR3: CASSAGQGQETQYF

J: TRBJ1-2
V: TRBV4-1
size: -
D: -
DNA: TGCGCCAGCAGCAGCGATAACTATGGCTACACCTTC
CDR3: CASSSDNYGYTF

J: TRBJ1-1
V: TRBV19
size: -
D: TRBD1
DNA: TGTGCCAGTAGGTTGGACAGGGAAACTGAAGCTTTCTTT
CDR3: CASRLDRETEAFF

J: TRBJ1-2
V: TRBV5-1
size: few
D: TRBD1
DNA: TGCGCCAGCAGCTTGGACAGGGGTGGCTACACCTTC
CDR3: CASSLDRGGYTF

J: TRBJ2-2
V: TRBV19
size: -
D: TRBD1
DNA: TGTGCCAGTAGTATAGGGAGGACAGGGGGGAACACCGGGGAGCTGTTTTTT
CDR3: CASSIGRTGGNTGELFF

J: TRBJ1-2
V: TRBV3-1/TRBV3-2
size: few
D: -
DNA: TGTGCCAGCTCCCTCCTACAGGGAGATGGCTACACCTTC
CDR3: CASSLLQGDGYTF

J: TRBJ1-2
V: TRBV9
size: few
D: TRBD1
DNA: TGTGCCAGCAGCGTAGACAGGGGGCGCGGCTACACCTTC
CDR3: CASSVDRGRGYTF

J: TRBJ2-7
V: TRBV5-6
size: -
D: TRBD2
DNA: TGTGCCAGCAGCAGACTAGCGGTTTATAACTTC
CDR3: CASSRLAVYNF

J: TRBJ1-6
V: TRBV5-4
size: few
D: -
DNA: TGTGCCAGCACGGCAGGGTGGTATAATTCACCCCTCCACTTT
CDR3: CASTAGWYNSPLHF

J: TRBJ2-1
V: TRBV2
size: -
D: TRBD2
DNA: TGTGCCAGCAGGCCCGGGACTAGCGGGGGATACAATGAGCAGTTCTTC
CDR3: CASRPGTSGGYNEQFF

J: TRBJ1-6
V: TRBV19
size: -
D: -
DNA: TGTGCCAGTAGTCGGGGTGGCCTGGAGGGTAATTCACCCCTCCACTTT
CDR3: CASSRGGLEGNSPLHF

J: TRBJ2-7
V: TRBV7-2
size: few
D: -
DNA: TGTGCCAGCAGCTTATCCCTCAGCGGAGGGATCTACGAGCAGTACTTC
CDR3: CASSLSLSGGIYEQYF